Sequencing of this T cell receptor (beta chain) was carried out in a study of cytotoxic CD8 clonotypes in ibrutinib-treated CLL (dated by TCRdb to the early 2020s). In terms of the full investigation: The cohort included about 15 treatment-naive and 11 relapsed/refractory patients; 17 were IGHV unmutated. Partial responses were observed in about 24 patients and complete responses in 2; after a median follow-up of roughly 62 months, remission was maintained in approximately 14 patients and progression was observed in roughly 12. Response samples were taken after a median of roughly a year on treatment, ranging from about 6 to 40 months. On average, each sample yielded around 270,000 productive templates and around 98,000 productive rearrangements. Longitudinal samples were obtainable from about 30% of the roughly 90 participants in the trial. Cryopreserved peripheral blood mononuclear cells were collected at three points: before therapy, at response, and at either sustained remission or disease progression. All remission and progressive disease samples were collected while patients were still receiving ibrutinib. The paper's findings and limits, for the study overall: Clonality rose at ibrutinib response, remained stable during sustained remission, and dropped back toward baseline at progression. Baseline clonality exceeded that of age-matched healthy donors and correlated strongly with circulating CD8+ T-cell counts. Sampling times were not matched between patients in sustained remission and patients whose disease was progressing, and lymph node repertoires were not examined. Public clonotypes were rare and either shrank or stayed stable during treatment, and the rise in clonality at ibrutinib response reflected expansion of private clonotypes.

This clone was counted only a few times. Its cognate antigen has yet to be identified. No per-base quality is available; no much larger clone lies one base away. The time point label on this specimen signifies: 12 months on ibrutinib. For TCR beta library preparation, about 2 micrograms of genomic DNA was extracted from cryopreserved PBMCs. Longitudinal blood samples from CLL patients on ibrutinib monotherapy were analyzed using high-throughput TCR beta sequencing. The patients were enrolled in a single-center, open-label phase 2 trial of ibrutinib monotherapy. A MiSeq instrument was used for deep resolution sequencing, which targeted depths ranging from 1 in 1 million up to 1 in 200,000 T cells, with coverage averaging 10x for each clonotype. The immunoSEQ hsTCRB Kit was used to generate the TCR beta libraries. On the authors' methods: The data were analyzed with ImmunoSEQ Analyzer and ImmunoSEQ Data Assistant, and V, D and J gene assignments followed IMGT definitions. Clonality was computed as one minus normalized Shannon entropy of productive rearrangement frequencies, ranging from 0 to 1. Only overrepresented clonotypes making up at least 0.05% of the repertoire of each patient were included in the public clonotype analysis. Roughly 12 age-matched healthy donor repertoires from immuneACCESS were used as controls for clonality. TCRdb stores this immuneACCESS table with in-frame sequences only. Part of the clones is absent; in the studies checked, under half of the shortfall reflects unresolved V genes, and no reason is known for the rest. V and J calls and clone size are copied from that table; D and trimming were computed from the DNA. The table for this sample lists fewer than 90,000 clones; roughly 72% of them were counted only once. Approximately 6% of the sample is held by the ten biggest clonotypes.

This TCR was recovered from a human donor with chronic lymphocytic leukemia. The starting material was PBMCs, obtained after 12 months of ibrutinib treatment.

The sequenced DNA: TGTGCCAGCAGTTTATACTTCTATGGCTACACCTTC. It translates to CASSLYFYGYTF. The rearranged segments are TRBV28 and TRBJ1-2; the D gene cannot be named for sure. Spanning cysteine to phenylalanine, the CDR3 consists of 12 amino acids. Only the CDR3 part of the read is kept: 36 bases, read in frame from the first base. V is clipped by 1 base and J by 4 bases, and the sequence between their germline boundaries is 4 bases long. Per the germline V gene, MDHEN is the CDR1 and SYDVKM is the CDR2.